This section outlines one TCR beta chain sequence together with its context. The antigen remains undetermined. The data derive from a study of T cell responses to AZD1222 COVID-19 vaccine. This table comes from immunoSEQ multiplex PCR, and its TCRdb copy is limited to in-frame clones, with some not included. The sample contains some 92,000 clones, about nine tenths of which appear only once. Study-wide results and limits: Spike-specific TCR breadth and depth were elevated following two AZD1222 doses.

Trimming shortened V by 4 bases and J by 7 bases, and 13 bases separated the two germline ends. The germline V gene has CDR1 MNHEY and CDR2 SVGAGI. The CDR3 has 13 residues. The TCR originated in an adult in good health. Sequenced material: peripheral blood, taken on day 0 of AZD1222 vaccination. V and J are TRBV6-5 and TRBJ1-2; possibly TRBD1 for D (5 bases). The CDR3 coding sequence is TGTGCCAGCAGTTTTCCGGGGGTTGGTGGCTACACCTTC. Its protein product is CASSFPGVGGYTF.